This TCR beta chain was observed in a study of T cells in Graves' hyperthyroidism and ophthalmopathy (dated by TCRdb to between 2018 and 2020). General notes on the study: Peripheral blood samples were taken at initial diagnosis, before any treatment was given. To identify TCR V-J signatures that set the groups apart, the researchers used a discovery cohort of 100 patients, made up of roughly 45 with Graves' ophthalmopathy and 57 with stable Graves' hyperthyroidism. Prospective prediction of ophthalmopathy was tested in an independent validation cohort consisting of fewer than 20 hyperthyroidism patients and over 15 patients who later progressed to ophthalmopathy. The 100 discovery patients were divided at random into training and test sets in a 7:3 ratio. The study also compared thyroid tissue and blood T-cell repertoires from a handful of Graves' hyperthyroidism patients. After sampling, hyperthyroidism patients received methimazole starting at 30 mg daily, and ophthalmopathy patients received high-dose intravenous methylprednisolone. The paper reports TCR Vbeta CDR3 sequencing of approximately 140 peripheral blood samples: approximately 41 ophthalmopathy, roughly 74 hyperthyroidism and approximately 17 progressor patients.

This clonotype was counted a few times. Its antigen is unknown. The record has no base qualities; no much larger clone is one base away. Trimming at the junction amounts to 7 bases on V and 6 bases on J, and the germline ends lie 16 bases apart. Including the terminal cysteine and phenylalanine, the CDR3 comprises 14 residues. The retained sequence is limited to the CDR3, 42 bases, with the frame set at the first base. CDR1 and CDR2 are drawn from the germline V gene (reference sequence): LNHDA, SQIVND. Moderately to severely active disease, a Clinical Activity Score of at least 3, a NOSPECS grade of at least 4, and a duration under 3 months were present in ophthalmopathy patients. Any patient with an uncontrolled infection, another autoimmune disease, pregnancy or lactation was excluded. Diagnoses were established on the basis of clinical symptoms, serum thyroxine and TRAb, thyroid ultrasound, and orbital computed tomography. PBMCs were separated from roughly 10 ml of fresh peripheral blood using Ficoll-Paque density gradient centrifugation. Trizol reagent was used to extract total RNA, and RNA quality was then checked on an Agilent 2100 Bioanalyzer.

The TCR beta CDR3 regions were amplified from RNA transcripts. The first round of RT-PCR for the TCR CDR3 was performed with the HTBI primer set and the Qiagen OneStep RT-PCR kit. Libraries were constructed in a second round of multiplex PCR, after which size selection and purification were performed. The libraries were sequenced on an Illumina HiSeq2000 using paired-end 100 bp reads. The authors' pipeline ran thus. Raw data were processed with SOAPnuke, discarding reads with adapters, uncalled bases, mean Phred below 15, or no exact constant-primer or identifier match. COPE v1.2.5 was used to merge high-quality paired reads, and clonotypes were defined as unique nucleotide sequences. MiTCR v1.1 was used to align the clonotypes against IMGT TRBV, TRBD and TRBJ reference segments. The analysis included only V-J combinations with a frequency above 0.0001, which together covered more than 98% of the repertoires. A TCS score was defined as the ratio of F50 (clonal expansion) to E x V (chaos), with BLOSUM62-based TCRdist applied between CDR3 peptides within each V-J. Welch's t-statistics and random forest reduced around 520 V-J features to 13, which were used in a naive Bayes classifier (R e1071). TCRdb ran its own pipeline on the public reads, namely fastp trimming at Q25 and MiXCR clone calling, and kept in-frame beta chains. CDR3 protein duplicates are merged, each entry listing the most common genes and DNA. V and J calls and clone size were set by TCRdb, not the authors. Recorded for this sample are some 570,000 distinct CDR3 sequences; more than 15% of them occurred a single time. Of the sample, 17% is held by the ten largest clones.

The study at large found these results: A 13 V-J signature model separated ophthalmopathy from stable hyperthyroidism, with 87.88% sensitivity and about 81% specificity in cross-validation and 80%/75% in testing. No statistical method was used to fix the sample size in advance, and group allocation was not hidden from the investigators. In validation, the model predicted progression to ophthalmopathy with approximately 69% sensitivity and around 72% specificity, a median of about 6 months before onset. Most expanded thyroid clonotypes (frequency above 0.001) were also detected in blood, a finding suggesting that blood repertoires may reflect thyroid immune responses.

Input material: blood. The chain employs TRBV19 and TRBJ2-1; the D gene is possibly TRBD2, with 5 bases matching. The sequence derives from a young woman with Graves' ophthalmopathy. The CDR3 region: CASIDRGMGNEQFF. The DNA reads TGTGCCAGTATCGATCGGGGTATGGGCAATGAGCAGTTCTTC.